The 30 T cell receptor beta chains presented below share a single source sample, sequenced in a study of blood T cell repertoires in COVID-19. Some clones are missing from TCRdb's copy, which holds only in-frame ones; the method was immunoSEQ multiplex PCR. The sample has roughly 150,000 clones; roughly 85% are singletons. The source material was peripheral blood. The receptors shown here come from a woman older than 75 with acute or convalescent COVID-19.

The rearrangement joins TRBV9 to TRBJ1-4; 10 positions match TRBD1. The germline gives CDR1 SGDLS, CDR2 YYNGEE. Germline trimming cut 4 bases from V and 3 bases from J; bases unmatched to any gene: 12. The CDR3 is made up of 18 amino acids. CDR3 sequence: CASSPLVSGTGANEKLFF. For the CDR3, the DNA is TGTGCCAGCAGCCCCTTAGTGTCCGGGACAGGGGCTAATGAAAAACTGTTTTTT.

This chain uses TRBV6-5 with TRBJ2-7, with D uncertain. This CDR3 has 13 amino acids. Trimming shortened V by 7 bases and J by 3 bases, and 13 bases separated the two germline ends. CDR1 is MNHEY, CDR2 SVGAGI, per germline. The CDR3 DNA follows: TGTGCCAGCACCAGAAGGAGCCTCTACGAGCAGTACTTC. Translated, it gives CASTRRSLYEQYF.

V gene TRBV14 combines with J gene TRBJ1-5; TRBD1 aligns across 8 bases. The CDR3 runs 17 residues. V lost 0 bases and J lost 3; bases outside the gene matches: 7. Germline values: CDR1 SGHDN, CDR2 FVKESK. Here the CDR3 reads CASSQEGDRGVNQPQHF. For the CDR3, the DNA is TGTGCCAGCAGCCAAGAAGGCGACAGGGGAGTCAATCAGCCCCAGCATTTT. The variable domain in full, completed from reference TRBV14 and TRBJ1-5, reads EAGVTQFPSHSVIEKGQTVTLRCDPISGHDNLYWYRRVMGKEIKFLLHFVKESKQDESGMPNNRFLAERTGGTYSTLKVQPAELEDSGVYFCASSQEGDRGVNQPQHFGDGTRLSIL.

This clone appeared once. The V call is TRBV10-3, the J call TRBJ1-6; the match to TRBD1 covers 7 bases. The CDR3 is 13 amino acids. The ends lost 9 bases at V and 8 bases at J; junction bases unmatched: 7. Germline V gene data show CDR1 as ENHRY and CDR2 as SYGVKD. The CDR3 here is CAIGGQGDSPLHF. The CDR3 DNA reads TGTGCCATTGGCGGGCAGGGGGATTCACCCCTCCACTTT.

The rearrangement joins TRBV7-3 to TRBJ1-1, with a tentative D call TRBD1 (6 bases). Germline V gene sequence: CDR1 SGHTA, CDR2 FQGTGA. V was trimmed by 3 bases and J by 1 base, leaving 6 bases between them. This CDR3 comprises 13 residues. CDR3 residues: CASSLGQNTEAFF. In nucleotides, the CDR3 is TGTGCCAGCAGCTTGGGACAGAACACTGAAGCTTTCTTT.

V usage is TRBV5-1 and J usage is TRBJ2-3; perhaps TRBD2 as D (5 bases). Trimming stripped 6 bases from V and 1 base from J, with 12 bases between. This CDR3 has 14 amino acids. CDR1 and CDR2 (germline): SGHRS, YFSETQ. The CDR3 region is CASTGLEGTDTQYF. In nucleotides, the CDR3 is TGCGCCAGCACAGGACTGGAGGGCACAGATACGCAGTATTTT.

Concerning this clone: Different DNA sequences within this sample yield the same CDR3. The chain employs TRBV7-2 and TRBJ2-7; D not resolved. The germline V gene encodes CDR1 SGHTA and CDR2 FQGNSA. Trimming stripped 1 base from V and 2 bases from J, with 6 bases between. This CDR3 is 13 amino acids long. CDR3 DNA sequence: TGTGCCAGCAGCTTAGGGCTTGCCTACGAGCAGTACTTC. Its translation: CASSLGLAYEQYF.

The gene calls are TRBV7-2 and TRBJ2-5, with 10 bases fitting TRBD1. The germline gives CDR1 SGHTA, CDR2 FQGNSA. CDR3 length equals 15 residues. The V segment lost 5 bases and the J segment 5 bases; nucleotides outside the gene matches: 8. The CDR3 nucleotides are TGTGCCAGCAGCCCCCGACAGGGGGCGTTGGAGACCCAGTACTTC. Translated: CASSPRQGALETQYF.

V gene TRBV27 combines with J gene TRBJ1-1; 10 bases fit TRBD1. Per the germline V gene, CDR1 is MNHEY and CDR2 is SMNVEV (reference sequence). With V trimmed by 3 bases and J by 5 bases, 9 bases remained unmatched. CDR3 length: 16 amino acids. For the CDR3, the DNA is TGTGCCAGCAGTTTGGGACAGGGGTTTGGGGCGACTGAAGCTTTCTTT. Translation gives CASSLGQGFGATEAFF.

Judged by abundance, this clone is medium-sized (0.01 to 0.1%). This sequence joins TRBV9 and TRBJ2-7; the match to TRBD1 covers 10 bases. CDR1 SGDLS and CDR2 YYNGEE come from the germline V gene. This CDR3 is built from 20 residues. Trimming at V came to 0 bases and at J to 1 base, leaving 16 bases not matched to a gene. CDR3 residues: CASSVGPGTGDIGSSYEQYF. The CDR3 DNA sequence: TGTGCCAGCAGCGTAGGACCCGGGACAGGGGACATTGGGTCGTCCTACGAGCAGTACTTC.

The gene calls are TRBV29-1 and TRBJ1-4, with D possibly being TRBD1 (6 bases). The ends were cut back, 0 bases at V and 4 bases at J, with 12 bases in the middle. The length of the CDR3 is 15 residues. Looked up from germline, CDR1 is SQVTM and CDR2 is ANQGSEA. The CDR3 sequence: CSVEDGTGSNEKLFF. CDR3 in DNA: TGCAGCGTTGAAGATGGTACAGGGAGTAATGAAAAACTGTTTTTT. The entire variable domain, with the rest obtained from reference TRBV29-1 and TRBJ1-4, is as follows: SAVISQKPSRDICQRGTSLTIQCQVDSQVTMMFWYRQQPGQSLTLIATANQGSEATYESGFVIDKFPISRPNLTFSTLTVSNMSPEDSSIYLCSVEDGTGSNEKLFFGSGTQLSVL.

This chain links TRBV7-2 with TRBJ1-2, with 10 bases lining up with TRBD1. CDR3 length: 13 amino acids. V shed 5 bases and J 6 bases; nucleotides not matched to a gene: 3. Germline CDR1 SGHTA, CDR2 FQGNSA. CDR3 in DNA: TGTGCCAGCAGCCACGGGACAGGGGATGGCTACACCTTC. As protein: CASSHGTGDGYTF.

The chain uses TRBV4-1 and TRBJ1-2; the D gene is possibly TRBD1 (6 bases). The CDR3 has 14 amino acids. Trimming left V 3 bases short and J 2 bases short, with 10 bases between. Germline assignment: CDR1 MGHRA and CDR2 YSYEKL. This CDR3 reads CASSQTTGNYGYTF. CDR3 in DNA: TGCGCCAGCAGCCAGACAACAGGGAACTATGGCTACACCTTC.

The chain links TRBV7-8 to TRBJ1-4, with D uncertain. The germline V gene encodes CDR1 SGHVS and CDR2 FQNEAQ. Trimming took 3 bases from V and 8 from J, leaving 13 bases between them. The CDR3 is made up of 14 amino acids. The chain's CDR3 is CASSLNELREKLFF. CDR3 DNA sequence: TGTGCCAGCAGCTTGAACGAGTTGAGGGAAAAACTGTTTTTT. Full variable domain (outside the CDR3, taken from reference TRBV7-8 and TRBJ1-4): GAGVSQSPRYKVAKRGQDVALRCDPISGHVSLFWYQQALGQGPEFLTYFQNEAQLDKSGLPSDRFFAERPEGSVSTLKIQRTQQEDSAVYLCASSLNELREKLFFGSGTQLSVL.

The genes are TRBV6-2 or TRBV6-3 and TRBJ2-7; no firm D call. This CDR3 is built from 13 residues. Germline CDR1 is MNHEY and CDR2 is SVGEGT. Trimming took off 5 bases at V and 3 bases at J, with 11 bases between the two ends. The CDR3 loop reads CASSIRNNYEQYF. The CDR3 coding sequence is TGTGCCAGCAGTATCAGAAATAACTACGAGCAGTACTTC.

V gene TRBV5-5 combines with J gene TRBJ2-3, with D unclear. The length of the CDR3 is 13 residues. V lost 3 bases and J lost 4, with 9 bases in between. Germline V gene lookup returns CDR1 SGHKS and CDR2 YYEKEE (reference sequence). CDR3 residues: CASSWQAPDTQYF. The CDR3 nucleotides read TGTGCCAGCAGCTGGCAGGCCCCAGATACGCAGTATTTT.

The chain joins TRBV4-2 to TRBJ2-5; 8 bases align to TRBD1. The CDR3 is 15 amino acids. CDR1 is LGHNA, CDR2 YNFKEQ, per germline. Losses at the gene ends were 0 bases for V and 5 bases for J; bases not matched to a gene: 5. The CDR3 DNA reads as TGTGCCAGCAGCCAAGAAACAGGGGGATCGGAGACCCAGTACTTC. Translation gives CASSQETGGSETQYF.

The chain carries TRBV12-5 and TRBJ1-5; D may be TRBD1 (5 bases). This CDR3 has 17 residues. Trimming took 6 bases from V and 2 from J, leaving 20 bases between them. Per germline, CDR1 LGHNT and CDR2 FRNRAP. CDR3 region: CASGDDTRVIGNQPQHF. The CDR3, as DNA: TGTGCTAGTGGCGACGATACCAGGGTAATAGGCAATCAGCCCCAGCATTTT.

The CDR3 bases are TGTGCCAGCAGAGCGCGGGACGGCTCACCCCTCCACTTT. Protein product: CASRARDGSPLHF. This sequence joins TRBV12-3 or TRBV12-4 and TRBJ1-6, with D perhaps TRBD1 (5 bases). V was cut by 6 bases and J by 10 bases, with 13 bases left in between. There are 13 residues in the CDR3.

The V gene is TRBV18, the J gene TRBJ2-7; 16 positions agree with TRBD2. Germline values: CDR1 KGHSH, CDR2 LQKENI. Trimming cost V 5 bases and J 5 bases; bases outside gene matches: 12. The CDR3 sequence is 18 residues long. The CDR3 is CASSAGLAGGLSLNEQYF. The CDR3 DNA sequence: TGTGCCAGCTCAGCGGGACTAGCGGGAGGGTTAAGTCTGAACGAGCAGTACTTC.

The chain employs TRBV11-2 and TRBJ2-7, with TRBD1 identical over 8 bases. The CDR3 spans 15 residues. Trimming cost V 5 bases and J 4 bases; bases outside gene matches: 10. Per the germline V gene, CDR1 is SGHAT and CDR2 is FQNNGV. CDR3 DNA sequence: TGTGCCAGCAGCCAGGACAGGGTCGGAATTTACGAGCAGTACTTC. Encoded protein: CASSQDRVGIYEQYF.

The V gene is TRBV9, the J gene TRBJ2-3, with 7 bases aligning to TRBD2. The germline V gene has CDR1 SGDLS and CDR2 YYNGEE. The J segment lost 4 bases and the V segment lost 0 bases, leaving 2 bases of the junction unmatched. The CDR3 runs to 14 residues. CDR3 nucleotides: TGTGCCAGCAGCGTAGGTGGGAGGGCAGATACGCAGTATTTT. It encodes CASSVGGRADTQYF.

This clone was seen a handful of times. The chain employs TRBV7-9 and TRBJ1-2; a weak D match, TRBD1 (5 bases). Between the trimmed V and J ends, which lost 3 bases and 3 bases, there was a span of 11 bases. CDR3 length: 14 residues. Germline V gene lookup returns CDR1 SEHNR and CDR2 FQNEAQ (reference sequence). The CDR3 sequence is CASSFGRVYYGYTF. The CDR3 DNA reads as TGTGCCAGCAGCTTCGGCAGGGTTTACTATGGCTACACCTTC.

J is TRBJ2-6 and V is TRBV4-1, with 8 bases matching TRBD2. Germline CDR1 MGHRA, CDR2 YSYEKL. The CDR3 is made up of 18 amino acids. The trim removed 0 bases at V and 4 bases at J, leaving 8 bases unmatched. The CDR3 nucleotides are TGCGCCAGCAGCCAAGACCCCCACGGGGGGGTGGGGGCCAACGTCCTGACTTTC. Translated, it gives CASSQDPHGGVGANVLTF.

This chain joins TRBV5-8 and TRBJ2-1; 9 nucleotides line up with TRBD2. The ends lost 0 bases at V and 7 bases at J; junction bases unmatched: 8. CDR1 and CDR2 (germline): SGHTS, YDEGEE. This CDR3 is built from 16 residues. CDR3 nucleotide sequence: TGTGCCAGCAGCTTGGTCTTAGCGGGGGTTAGGAATGAGCAGTTCTTC. Protein: CASSLVLAGVRNEQFF.

This clone occurred once. V and J are TRBV13 and TRBJ2-2; 8 bases fit TRBD1. CDR3 length equals 16 residues. Germline V CDR1 and CDR2: PRHDT, FYEKMQ (reference sequence). J was trimmed by 0 bases and V by 2 bases; bases with no gene match: 2. CDR3 region: CASSLTQGANTGELFF. CDR3 nucleotide sequence: TGTGCCAGCAGCTTAACACAGGGGGCGAACACCGGGGAGCTGTTTTTT.

V and J are TRBV11-2 and TRBJ2-3; no clear D. The CDR3 covers 13 residues. The V gene's germline CDR1 is SGHAT and CDR2 FQNNGV. With 6 bases removed from V and 10 bases from J, the gap between germline ends came to 17 bases. CDR3 DNA: TGTGCCAGCAGGAGACTCCTGGAAGGAGCGCAGTATTTT. It translates to CASRRLLEGAQYF.

CDR3 amino acids: CASSIDSRVNQPQHF. The DNA for the CDR3 is TGTGCCAGTAGTATCGACAGTCGGGTGAATCAGCCCCAGCATTTT. This sequence joins TRBV19 and TRBJ1-5; TRBD1 is a possible D gene (5 bases). CDR1 LNHDA and CDR2 SQIVND come from the germline V gene (reference sequence). V lost 3 bases to trimming and J lost 4 bases, with 13 bases between them. CDR3 length: 15 amino acids.

This chain uses TRBV19 with TRBJ1-1, with a tentative D call TRBD1 (6 bases). V lost 7 bases and J 5 bases, leaving 20 bases between the germline ends. Germline V CDR1 and CDR2: LNHDA, SQIVND (reference sequence). This CDR3 contains 15 residues. CDR3 coding DNA: TGTGCCAGTAAGGAGACAGGTTCCCTCGTTACTGAAGCTTTCTTT. This encodes CASKETGSLVTEAFF.

The chain links TRBV7-2 to TRBJ2-7; possibly TRBD1 for D (5 bases). The V end was cut by 4 bases, the J end by 4 bases, with 11 bases between. The CDR3 covers 13 residues. CDR1 SGHTA and CDR2 FQGNSA come from the germline V gene. CDR3 protein: CASSSSQGYEQYF. The CDR3 region has the DNA TGTGCCAGCAGCTCGAGCCAGGGATACGAGCAGTACTTC.